The 21 T cell receptor beta chains in this list originate from one sample, sequenced in a study of blood T cells in healthy people across ages. Then a second PCR, running about 6 to 12 cycles, was carried out with a sample-barcoded 5' primer and a J-beta primer mix. TCRdb processed the 5' RACE reads anew with MiXCR; each CDR3 protein has one entry. The data show about 570,000 distinct CDR3 sequences, 25% to 30% seen once. Sequencing used blood. Source of these receptors: a woman aged 70-85 years in good health.

This sequence joins TRBV5-4 and TRBJ1-2; D gene uncertain. CDR1 and CDR2 from the germline V gene are SGHNT and YYREEE (reference sequence). The V end was cut by 2 bases, the J end by 9 bases, with 20 bases between. This CDR3 has 15 residues. The DNA of the CDR3 is TGTGCCAGCAGCTTAGAGTACCCAGACCCTAGAAGCTACACCTTC. Its translation: CASSLEYPDPRSYTF.

The chain employs TRBV9 and TRBJ1-3; 8 nucleotides agree with TRBD1. In germline, CDR1 is SGDLS, CDR2 YYNGEE. V trimming: 3 bases; J trimming: 2 bases; junction bases outside the gene matches: 7. The CDR3 is made up of 16 amino acids. CDR3 sequence (DNA): TGTGCCAGCAGCGGTTCCGGGACAGGAGCTGGAAACACCATATATTTT. It translates to CASSGSGTGAGNTIYF.

The chain recombines TRBV3-1 with TRBJ2-1, with 7 nucleotides matching TRBD1. This CDR3 has 18 amino acids. Germline assignment: CDR1 LGHDT and CDR2 YNNKEL (reference sequence). V gave up 0 bases and J gave up 8 bases; unmatched junction bases: 16. The CDR3 reads CASSQEGRGGRPSYEQFF. CDR3 coding DNA: TGTGCCAGCAGCCAAGAGGGTAGAGGGGGCCGACCTAGTTATGAGCAGTTCTTC.

This chain joins TRBV6-2 or TRBV6-3 and TRBJ1-1; TRBD1 matches 8 bases. Germline assignment: CDR1 MNHEY and CDR2 SVGEGT. CDR3 size: 14 residues. J lost 3 bases, V lost 4 bases, and 4 bases had no gene match. The CDR3: CASSSPTGDTEAFF. The CDR3 DNA sequence: TGTGCCAGCAGTTCCCCGACAGGGGACACTGAAGCTTTCTTT.

This clonotype was recorded at least ten times. The chain recombines TRBV29-1 with TRBJ2-5; either TRBD1 or TRBD2 may supply D (6 bases each). Germline V gene data show CDR1 as SQVTM and CDR2 as ANQGSEA. This CDR3 region has 16 residues. V lost 4 bases and J 0 bases, leaving 18 bases between the germline ends. Here the CDR3 reads CSVVGGTGRYQETQYF. DNA of the CDR3: TGCAGCGTTGTCGGGGGCACAGGGAGGTACCAAGAGACCCAGTACTTC.

The rearrangement uses TRBV29-1 and TRBJ2-7; D call uncertain. Trimming cost V 5 bases and J 3 bases, with 5 bases left between them. Per germline, CDR1 SQVTM and CDR2 ANQGSEA. This CDR3 has 10 residues. The CDR3 nucleotides are TGCAGCGTTATCATCTACGAGCAGTACTTC. It is translated as CSVIIYEQYF.

This clonotype has more than one count but fewer than ten. The chain links TRBV7-9 to TRBJ1-5; TRBD1 is a possible D gene (5 bases). Germline V gene sequence: CDR1 SEHNR, CDR2 FQNEAQ (reference sequence). Trimming took 6 bases from V and 8 from J, leaving 14 bases between them. The CDR3 is 13 residues long. The chain's CDR3 is CASSTGTREPQHF. CDR3 in DNA: TGTGCCAGCAGTACCGGGACGCGGGAGCCCCAGCATTTT.

In this sample, this clonotype turned up once. This chain connects TRBV11-2 to TRBJ2-2, with D perhaps TRBD1 or TRBD2 (5 bases each). Germline loops: CDR1 SGHAT, CDR2 FQNNGV. CDR3 length: 16 residues. V was pared by 5 bases and J by 4 bases, with 17 bases between. The CDR3, as DNA: TGTGCCAGCAGCCCCCGGGACGTTCTGAGCACCGGGGAGCTGTTTTTT. This gives the protein CASSPRDVLSTGELFF.

This clonotype has only a few counts. This chain connects TRBV29-1 to TRBJ2-3, with D unclear. The germline CDR1 and CDR2 sequences are SQVTM and ANQGSEA. Trimming took 3 bases from V and 5 from J, leaving 6 bases between them. The CDR3 is 11 amino acids. CDR3 residues: CSVDSRDTQYF. Here the CDR3 DNA reads TGCAGCGTTGATTCGAGAGATACGCAGTATTTT.

Concerning this clonotype itself: Lacking the conserved final phenylalanine or tryptophan, this CDR3 likely reflects a read error. J is TRBJ2-4 and V is TRBV28; a possible D gene is TRBD2 (6 bases). V dropped 8 bases and J dropped 1 base, with 12 bases sitting between them. Per germline, CDR1 MDHEN and CDR2 SYDVKM. The CDR3 spans 14 residues. CDR3 sequence: CASFKRGAKNIQYL. The CDR3 DNA follows: TGTGCCAGCTTTAAACGGGGGGCCAAAAACATTCAGTACCTC.

This rearrangement joins TRBV12-3 or TRBV12-4 to TRBJ2-1, with TRBD2 matching 15 bases. The CDR3 has 14 residues. Trimming removed 6 bases from V and 12 bases from J; junction bases left unmatched: 6. The CDR3 coding sequence is TGTGCCAGCAGCCGGACTAGCGGGGGGGCCTCGCAGTTCTTC. As protein: CASSRTSGGASQFF.

In its sample, this clonotype was seen a few times. The rearrangement joins TRBV15 to TRBJ2-5; the match to TRBD1 covers 7 bases. The J call is in doubt because the DNA end fits TRBJ2-7 better. This CDR3 is built from 13 residues. Germline CDR1 and CDR2: LNHNV and YYDKDF (reference sequence). The CDR3 coding sequence is TGTGCCACCAGCAGGGACAGGTTATGCGAGCAGTACTTC. This encodes CATSRDRLCEQYF.

The chain is built from TRBV4-2 and TRBJ1-5, with 11 bases lining up with TRBD1. The junction had 11 bases not matched to a gene; V was cut back by 4 bases and J by 0 bases. The germline V gene has CDR1 LGHNA and CDR2 YNFKEQ. The CDR3 spans 19 residues. CDR3 coding DNA: TGTGCCAGCAGCCGAGAAGGGACAGGGGGAACCTATAGCAATCAGCCCCAGCATTTT. Translating gives CASSREGTGGTYSNQPQHF.

This clonotype was detected only a few times. V and J are TRBV11-2 and TRBJ2-1; the match to TRBD1 covers 8 bases. This CDR3 region has 15 residues. Trimming at V came to 5 bases and at J to 6 bases, leaving 9 bases not matched to a gene. CDR1 is SGHAT, CDR2 FQNNGV, per germline. DNA of the CDR3: TGTGCCAGCAGCGCGACAGGGGATGGCTTCAATGAGCAGTTCTTC. Amino acid sequence: CASSATGDGFNEQFF. The full variable domain, with the rest looked up from reference TRBV11-2 and TRBJ2-1, is EAGVAQSPRYKIIEKRQSVAFWCNPISGHATLYWYQQILGQGPKLLIQFQNNGVVDDSQLPKDRFSAERLKGVDSTLKIQPAKLEDSAVYLCASSATGDGFNEQFFGPGTRLTVL.

This clonotype was picked up a small number of times. The J gene is TRBJ2-6, the V gene TRBV29-1; no firm D call. The CDR3 is 16 amino acids. Germline V gene sequence: CDR1 SQVTM, CDR2 ANQGSEA. V gave up 4 bases and J gave up 0 bases, with 13 bases separating them. The CDR3 region has the DNA TGCAGCGTTGCATCCGTGGGCAGCTCTGGGGCCAACGTCCTGACTTTC. This translates into CSVASVGSSGANVLTF. Filled out from reference TRBV29-1 and TRBJ2-6, the complete variable domain reads SAVISQKPSRDICQRGTSLTIQCQVDSQVTMMFWYRQQPGQSLTLIATANQGSEATYESGFVIDKFPISRPNLTFSTLTVSNMSPEDSSIYLCSVASVGSSGANVLTFGAGSRLTVL.

This chain connects TRBV4-3 to TRBJ1-2; TRBD1 aligns across 10 bases. Germline V gives CDR1 LGHNA, CDR2 YSLEER. V lost 5 bases and J lost 5; bases outside the gene matches: 8. The CDR3 has 15 amino acids. CDR3 sequence reads: CASSKLTGGGYGYTF. The CDR3 DNA reads TGCGCCAGCAGCAAATTGACAGGGGGCGGTTATGGCTACACCTTC.

This clonotype was detected only a few times. The CDR3 is CASSPTRASQETQYF. CDR3 coding DNA: TGTGCCAGCTCACCCACGAGGGCTTCCCAAGAGACCCAGTACTTC. The chain recombines TRBV18 with TRBJ2-5; tentative D call: TRBD2 (5 bases). This CDR3 comprises 15 residues. With 3 bases removed from V and 1 base from J, the gap between germline ends came to 12 bases. CDR1 is KGHSH and CDR2 is LQKENI in the germline V gene. The variable domain in full, with the rest retrieved from reference TRBV18 and TRBJ2-5, is NAGVMQNPRHLVRRRGQEARLRCSPMKGHSHVYWYRQLPEEGLKFMVYLQKENIIDESGMPKERFSAEFPKEGPSILRIQQVVRGDSAAYFCASSPTRASQETQYFGPGTRLLVL.

This clonotype was seen a handful of times. V usage is TRBV7-3 and J usage is TRBJ1-2; 9 bases are a match to TRBD1. V was clipped by 4 bases and J by 6 bases; unmatched bases: 6. The length of the CDR3 is 14 residues. Germline values: CDR1 SGHTA, CDR2 FQGTGA. This CDR3 is CASSYTGTGNGYTF. Written as DNA, the CDR3 is TGTGCCAGCAGCTATACCGGGACAGGGAATGGCTACACCTTC.

This clonotype showed up just a few times. This chain connects TRBV29-1 to TRBJ2-3; D possibly corresponds to TRBD2 (6 bases). The CDR3 length is 13 residues. V was shortened by 4 bases and J by 5 bases, with 13 bases between the two germline ends. Germline assignment: CDR1 SQVTM and CDR2 ANQGSEA. The CDR3 DNA sequence: TGCAGCGTTGGGACCCGGAGGGAAGATACGCAGTATTTT. It codes for CSVGTRREDTQYF.

The chain recombines TRBV24-1 with TRBJ1-5, with D possibly being TRBD1 (5 bases). The CDR3 spans 14 residues. The V and J ends lost 5 bases and 5 bases respectively, with 12 bases between them. Germline V gene lookup returns CDR1 KGHDR and CDR2 SFDVKD. CDR3 DNA sequence: TGTGCCACCAGTGGAATAACGGGGGATCAGCCCCAGCATTTT. Translation: CATSGITGDQPQHF.

This chain connects TRBV20-1 to TRBJ1-1, with D perhaps matching TRBD1 (5 bases). The CDR3 covers 14 residues. Trimming shortened V by 7 bases and J by 1 base, and 16 bases separated the two germline ends. The germline gives CDR1 DFQATT, CDR2 SNEGSKA (reference sequence). For the CDR3, the DNA is TGCAGTGTAAGAGGTCCGGGGACGAACACTGAAGCTTTCTTT. As protein: CSVRGPGTNTEAFF.